This TCR beta chain was captured by sequencing in a study of metastatic and nonmetastatic thyroid tumors. Study-level background: Both malignant and benign thyroid patients supplied peripheral blood and tumor or nodule tissue samples, across which the repertoires of these patients were then compared.

Authors' processing steps: Across clinicopathological groups, CDR3 differences served as the basis for building a distant-metastasis classifier for papillary thyroid cancer. TCRdb reprocessed the PCR reads using MiXCR. TCRdb assigned the V and J calls; the authors' analysis was not used. Here the sample spans about 23,000 clones, approximately 14% being singletons. By sample share, this clone is medium-sized. The target antigen is unknown. Whole-study findings and limits: It was reported that TCR beta diversity was significantly higher in malignant thyroid tumors than benign nodules, in blood and tumor.

Thyroid surgery was preceded by no treatment in any patient. The germline V gene encodes CDR1 MNHEY and CDR2 SMNVEV (reference sequence). The CDR3 is 16 amino acids. V was pared by 2 bases and J by 7 bases, with 15 bases between. This clonotype was obtained from a female donor with papillary thyroid cancer or a benign thyroid nodule (not recorded which). Some clones in this sample may be carry-over from other donors' samples. The sequencing sample was made of tumor tissue. V usage is TRBV27 and J usage is TRBJ1-6; D may be TRBD1 (6 bases). CDR3 DNA sequence: TGTGCCAGCAGTTTAGGGCAGGGGCTTGAGAATTCACCCCTCCACTTT. This gives the protein CASSLGQGLENSPLHF.